This T cell receptor (beta chain) was identified during a study of T cells in Graves' hyperthyroidism and ophthalmopathy. Overall study: Peripheral blood samples were taken at initial diagnosis, prior to any treatment. Whole-study findings and limits: In blood, most of the thyroid clonotypes expanded above 0.001 were also present. From stable hyperthyroidism, ophthalmopathy was set apart by a 13 V-J model.

The CDR3 length is 14 residues. V was pared by 8 bases and J by 3 bases, with 12 bases between. Looked up from germline, CDR1 is KGHDR and CDR2 is SFDVKD. This clonotype was seen ten or more times. Its antigen is undetermined. RNA transcripts were the template for amplifying TCR beta CDR3 regions. HTBI primers were employed in a first-round RT-PCR of the TCR CDR3. One entry per CDR3 protein, called by TCRdb with MiXCR from the multiplex PCR reads. The sample lists hundreds of thousands of distinct CDR3 sequences, about 38% occurring once. The source of the PBMCs was less than 12 ml of fresh peripheral blood.

V usage is TRBV24-1 and J usage is TRBJ2-2; D is uncertain. The specimen was blood. The source of this sequence is a man aged 18 to 30 with Graves' hyperthyroidism. CDR3 nucleotides: TGTGCCACCAAACAGAAGGGTTACACCGGGGAGCTGTTTTTT. It encodes CATKQKGYTGELFF.